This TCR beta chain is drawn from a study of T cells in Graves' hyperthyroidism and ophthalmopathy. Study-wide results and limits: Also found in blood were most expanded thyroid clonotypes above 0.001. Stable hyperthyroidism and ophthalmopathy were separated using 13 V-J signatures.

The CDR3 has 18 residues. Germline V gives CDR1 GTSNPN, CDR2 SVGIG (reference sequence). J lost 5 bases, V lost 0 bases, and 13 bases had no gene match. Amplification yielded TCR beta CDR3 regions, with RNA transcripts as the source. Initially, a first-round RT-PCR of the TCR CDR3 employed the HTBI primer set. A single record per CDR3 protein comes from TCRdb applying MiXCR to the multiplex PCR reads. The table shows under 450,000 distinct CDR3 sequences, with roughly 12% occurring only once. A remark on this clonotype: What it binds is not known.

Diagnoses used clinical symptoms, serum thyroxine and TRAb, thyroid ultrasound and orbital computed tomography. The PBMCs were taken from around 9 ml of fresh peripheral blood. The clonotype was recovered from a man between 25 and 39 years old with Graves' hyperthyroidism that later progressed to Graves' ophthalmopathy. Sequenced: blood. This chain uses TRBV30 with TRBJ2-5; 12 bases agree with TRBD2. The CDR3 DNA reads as TGTGCCTGGAGTGTAGGTTGGACTAGCGGGGCCTACCCGGAGACCCAGTACTTC. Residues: CAWSVGWTSGAYPETQYF.